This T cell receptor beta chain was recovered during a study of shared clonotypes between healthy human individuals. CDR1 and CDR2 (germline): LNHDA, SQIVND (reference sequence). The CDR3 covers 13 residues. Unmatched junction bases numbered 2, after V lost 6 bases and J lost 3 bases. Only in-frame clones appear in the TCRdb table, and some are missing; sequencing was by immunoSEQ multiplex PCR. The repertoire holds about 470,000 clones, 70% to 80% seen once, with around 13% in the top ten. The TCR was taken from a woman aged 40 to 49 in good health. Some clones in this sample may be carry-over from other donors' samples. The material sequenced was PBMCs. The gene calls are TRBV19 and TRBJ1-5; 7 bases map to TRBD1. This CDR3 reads CASSGTVNQPQHF. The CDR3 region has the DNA TGTGCCAGTAGCGGGACAGTCAATCAGCCCCAGCATTTT.